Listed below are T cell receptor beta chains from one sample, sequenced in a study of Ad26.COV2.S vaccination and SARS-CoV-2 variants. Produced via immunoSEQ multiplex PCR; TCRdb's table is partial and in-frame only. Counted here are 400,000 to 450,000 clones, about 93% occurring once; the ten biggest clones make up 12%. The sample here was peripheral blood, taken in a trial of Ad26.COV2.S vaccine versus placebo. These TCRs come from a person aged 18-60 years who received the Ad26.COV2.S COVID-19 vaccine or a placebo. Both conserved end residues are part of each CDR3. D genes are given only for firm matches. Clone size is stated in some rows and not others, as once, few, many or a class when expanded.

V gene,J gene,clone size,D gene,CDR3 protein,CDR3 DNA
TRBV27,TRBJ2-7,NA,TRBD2,CASSARTSGTTYEQYF,TGTGCCAGCAGTGCCCGGACTAGCGGGACAACCTACGAGCAGTACTTC
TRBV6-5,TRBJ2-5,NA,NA,CASSYSQGGETQYF,TGTGCCAGCAGTTACTCACAGGGGGGGGAGACCCAGTACTTC
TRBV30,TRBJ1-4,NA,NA,CAWSVAPAKEKLFF,TGTGCCTGGAGTGTAGCGCCGGCTAAAGAAAAACTGTTTTTT
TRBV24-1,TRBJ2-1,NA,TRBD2,CATSPVSGTYNEQFF,TGTGCCACCAGCCCAGTTAGCGGGACTTACAATGAGCAGTTCTTC
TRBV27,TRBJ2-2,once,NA,CASSLSWGAGGELFF,TGTGCCAGCAGTTTATCTTGGGGGGCGGGCGGGGAGCTGTTTTTT
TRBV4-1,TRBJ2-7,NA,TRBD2,CASSQDSGKTSEYF,TGCGCCAGCAGCCAAGACAGCGGGAAGACATCCGAGTACTTC
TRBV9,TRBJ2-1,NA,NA,CASSTRQYNEQFF,TGTGCCAGCAGCACCAGACAGTACAATGAGCAGTTCTTC
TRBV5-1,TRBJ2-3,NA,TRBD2,CASSPEGASGGTDTQYF,TGCGCCAGCAGCCCGGAGGGCGCTAGCGGGGGCACAGATACGCAGTATTTT
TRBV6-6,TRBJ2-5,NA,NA,CASSNSQETQYF,TGTGCCAGCAGTAACAGCCAAGAGACCCAGTACTTC
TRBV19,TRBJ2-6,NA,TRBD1,CASSIGTGASGANVLTF,TGTGCCAGTAGTATCGGGACAGGGGCCTCTGGGGCCAACGTCCTGACTTTC
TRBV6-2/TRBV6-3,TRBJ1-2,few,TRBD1,CASSLGTVRYGYTF,TGTGCCAGCAGCCTCGGGACAGTGAGATATGGCTACACCTTC
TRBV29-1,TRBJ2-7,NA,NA,CSVKQGPYEQYF,TGCAGCGTTAAGCAGGGTCCCTACGAGCAGTACTTC
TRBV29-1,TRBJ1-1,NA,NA,CSVGGPEAFF,TGCAGCGTTGGTGGCCCCGAGGCTTTCTTT
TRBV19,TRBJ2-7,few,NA,CASSISQGSYEQYF,TGTGCCAGTAGTATTAGTCAGGGGTCCTACGAGCAGTACTTC
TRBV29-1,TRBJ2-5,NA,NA,CSIRHFQETQYF,TGCAGCATAAGACATTTCCAAGAGACCCAGTACTTC
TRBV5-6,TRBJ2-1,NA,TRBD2,CASSFGSGDEQFF,TGTGCCAGCAGCTTCGGTAGCGGGGATGAGCAGTTCTTC
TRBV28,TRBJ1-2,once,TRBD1,CASSPFRTGGGYTF,TGTGCCAGCAGTCCCTTTAGGACAGGGGGCGGCTACACCTTC
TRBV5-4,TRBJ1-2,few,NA,CASSLSGGAGYTF,TGTGCCAGCAGCTTGTCGGGGGGAGCTGGCTACACCTTC
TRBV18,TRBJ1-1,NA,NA,CASSPQEEAFF,TGTGCCAGCTCACCACAGGAAGAAGCTTTCTTT
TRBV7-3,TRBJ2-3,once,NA,CASRLDNTDTQYF,TGTGCCAGCAGATTGGACAACACAGATACGCAGTATTTT
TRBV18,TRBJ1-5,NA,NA,CASSPAANQPQHF,TGTGCCAGCTCACCAGCCGCAAATCAGCCCCAGCATTTT
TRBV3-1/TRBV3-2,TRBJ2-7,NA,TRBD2,CASSQSPGTNEQYF,TGTGCCAGCAGCCAGTCCCCGGGGACTAACGAGCAGTACTTC